Presented here are 15 T cell receptor beta chains from one specimen sequenced in a study of cytomegalovirus exposure and HLA in healthy donors (dated by TCRdb to between 2016 and 2019). Receptor libraries were prepared by the immunoSEQ multiplex PCR assay. A mixture of 60 forward primers for TCR Vbeta segments and 13 reverse primers for TCR Jbeta segments was used in the multiplex PCR. TCRdb obtained this table from immuneACCESS and retained in-frame rearrangements with V and J assigned. These tables miss some clones; where compared with another copy, unresolved V genes account for less than half of the shortfall, and the remainder is unexplained. The sample profile shows approximately 140,000 clones; around 60% of them were found once. The ten largest account for roughly 7% of the sample. The sequenced sample was PBMCs. These receptors all come from a woman aged 55-70 years in good health and CMV-seropositive.

There are a few counts of this clone. V and J are TRBV4-2 and TRBJ2-2; 8 bases agree with TRBD1. V was pared by 1 base and J by 4 bases, with 5 bases of the junction left unmatched. The CDR3 has 16 amino acids. The germline CDR1 and CDR2 sequences are LGHNA and YNFKEQ. CDR3 sequence (DNA): TGTGCCAGCAGCCAAGCCCAGGGGGCCCGCACCGGGGAGCTGTTTTTT. Its translation: CASSQAQGARTGELFF.

The chain employs TRBV18 and TRBJ2-1, with D tentatively TRBD2 (5 bases). Germline CDR1 KGHSH, CDR2 LQKENI. V was shortened by 3 bases and J by 8 bases, with 17 bases between the two germline ends. CDR3 length: 15 residues. DNA for the CDR3: TGTGCCAGCTCACCGTTAATGGCGGACGGGGATGAGCAGTTCTTC. Translation gives CASSPLMADGDEQFF.

The chain employs TRBV28 and TRBJ2-2, with D perhaps TRBD1 (6 bases). Trimming took 1 base from V and 5 from J, leaving 14 bases between them. This CDR3 is built from 16 residues. The germline V gene encodes CDR1 MDHEN and CDR2 SYDVKM. The CDR3 DNA reads as TGTGCCAGCAGTTTATTACAGGGAATAAGAACCGGGGAGCTGTTTTTT. Protein product: CASSLLQGIRTGELFF. The variable domain in full, with the rest retrieved from reference TRBV28 and TRBJ2-2, is DVKVTQSSRYLVKRTGEKVFLECVQDMDHENMFWYRQDPGLGLRLIYFSYDVKMKEKGDIPEGYSVSREKKERFSLILESASTNQTSMYLCASSLLQGIRTGELFFGEGSRLTVL.

There are a few counts of this clone. J is TRBJ2-1 and V is TRBV27; 8 bases align to TRBD2. Germline assignment: CDR1 MNHEY and CDR2 SMNVEV (reference sequence). J gave up 2 bases and V 5 bases, and 8 bases lay outside the gene matches. CDR3 size: 16 residues. The CDR3 sequence: CASSTLAGTAYNEQFF. The CDR3 bases are TGTGCCAGCAGTACATTAGCGGGAACAGCCTACAATGAGCAGTTCTTC.

This clone was seen more than once but under ten times. The gene calls are TRBV2 and TRBJ1-5, with TRBD1 matching over 8 bases. The ends lost 3 bases at V and 6 bases at J; junction bases unmatched: 4. This CDR3 is built from 14 residues. Germline V gene sequence: CDR1 SNHLY, CDR2 FYNNEI. The CDR3 DNA is TGTGCCAGCAGTGATGGAGACAGGGGTCAGCCCCAGCATTTT. It translates to CASSDGDRGQPQHF.

This clone is judged medium-sized. This sequence joins TRBV13 and TRBJ1-5, with D possibly TRBD1 on 6 matching bases. The CDR3 loop spans 13 amino acids. Trimming shortened V by 2 bases and J by 6 bases, and 8 bases separated the two germline ends. The germline CDR1 and CDR2 sequences are PRHDT and FYEKMQ (reference sequence). CDR3 amino acids: CASSLQGFQPQHF. Written as DNA, the CDR3 is TGTGCCAGCAGCTTACAGGGGTTTCAGCCCCAGCATTTT.

The CDR3 sequence is CASSLEGLLSTDTQYF. For the CDR3, the DNA is TGTGCCAGCAGCTTGGAGGGACTCTTAAGCACAGATACGCAGTATTTT. The chain recombines TRBV5-4 with TRBJ2-3, with D possibly being TRBD2 (6 bases). V was trimmed by 0 bases and J by 0 bases, leaving 11 bases between them. The germline V gene encodes CDR1 SGHNT and CDR2 YYREEE (reference sequence). The CDR3 length is 16 residues. The entire variable domain, with the rest obtained from reference TRBV5-4 and TRBJ2-3, is as follows: ETGVTQSPTHLIKTRGQQVTLRCSSQSGHNTVSWYQQALGQGPQFIFQYYREEENGRGNFPPRFSGLQFPNYSSELNVNALELDDSALYLCASSLEGLLSTDTQYFGPGTRLTVL.

V gene TRBV6-5 combines with J gene TRBJ1-2; 7 bases are a match to TRBD1. CDR1 and CDR2 from the germline V gene are MNHEY and SVGAGI. This CDR3 has 14 amino acids. Trimming took 6 bases from V and 7 from J; bases not matched to a gene: 11. The CDR3 region is CASRFDREIGGYTF. In DNA form, the CDR3 reads TGTGCCAGCAGGTTTGACAGGGAGATAGGTGGCTACACCTTC.

The genes are TRBV28 and TRBJ1-2; 7 bases match TRBD1. V shed 2 bases, J shed 4 bases, and the junction held 4 bases outside the gene matches. Germline assignment: CDR1 MDHEN and CDR2 SYDVKM. CDR3 length: 14 amino acids. The CDR3 reads CASSLDRDPYGYTF. CDR3 in DNA: TGTGCCAGCAGTTTAGACAGGGACCCCTATGGCTACACCTTC.

The chain combines TRBV28 with TRBJ2-7, with TRBD1 matching over 7 bases. The germline V gene has CDR1 MDHEN and CDR2 SYDVKM. CDR3 length equals 16 residues. Losses at the gene ends were 3 bases for V and 0 bases for J; bases not matched to a gene: 8. The CDR3 DNA reads as TGTGCCAGCAGTTTGGCGACAGGGAAACACTCCTACGAGCAGTACTTC. Amino acid sequence: CASSLATGKHSYEQYF.

CDR3 coding DNA: TGTGCCAGCAGCTTCCGGGACAGGGTCAATCAGCCCCAGCATTTT. Translating it yields CASSFRDRVNQPQHF. The J gene is TRBJ1-5, the V gene TRBV5-7, with 9 positions matching TRBD1. TRBV5-7 is recorded as an ORF, its role being uncertain. The CDR3 contains 15 residues. The trim removed 2 bases at V and 3 bases at J, leaving 3 bases unmatched.

This clone occurred a few times. This sequence joins TRBV9 and TRBJ2-3, with 9 positions matching TRBD2. The CDR3 loop spans 15 amino acids. The V and J ends lost 4 bases and 3 bases, in that order; junction bases with no gene match: 6. The germline V gene encodes CDR1 SGDLS and CDR2 YYNGEE. The CDR3 loop is CASSPPGLATDTQYF. CDR3 nucleotide sequence: TGTGCCAGCAGCCCACCGGGACTAGCTACAGATACGCAGTATTTT.

This chain connects TRBV5-1 to TRBJ2-3; 7 bases align to TRBD2. The germline gives CDR1 SGHRS, CDR2 YFSETQ. The CDR3 spans 16 residues. Trimming took 7 bases from V and 0 from J; bases not matched to a gene: 11. The CDR3 region is CASGLRAGSSTDTQYF. CDR3 sequence (DNA): TGCGCCAGCGGGCTTCGAGCGGGATCTAGCACAGATACGCAGTATTTT.

This clone was found once. The chain employs TRBV5-6 and TRBJ2-3; maybe TRBD2 (6 bases). Germline V gives CDR1 SGHDT, CDR2 YYEEEE. V was cut by 4 bases and J by 6 bases, with 18 bases left in between. The CDR3 covers 15 residues. Written as DNA, the CDR3 is TGTGCCAGCAGCATCGATAGAGGAGGGGCGGATACGCAGTATTTT. Protein sequence: CASSIDRGGADTQYF.

This clone was counted a few times. The rearrangement links TRBV6-1 to TRBJ2-1; 9 bases align to TRBD2. CDR3 size: 15 residues. Trimming removed 0 bases from V and 3 bases from J; junction bases left unmatched: 0. Per the germline V gene, CDR1 is MNHNS and CDR2 is SASEGT. The CDR3 sequence: CASSEASGSYNEQFF. In DNA, the CDR3 is TGTGCCAGCAGTGAAGCTAGCGGGAGCTACAATGAGCAGTTCTTC.